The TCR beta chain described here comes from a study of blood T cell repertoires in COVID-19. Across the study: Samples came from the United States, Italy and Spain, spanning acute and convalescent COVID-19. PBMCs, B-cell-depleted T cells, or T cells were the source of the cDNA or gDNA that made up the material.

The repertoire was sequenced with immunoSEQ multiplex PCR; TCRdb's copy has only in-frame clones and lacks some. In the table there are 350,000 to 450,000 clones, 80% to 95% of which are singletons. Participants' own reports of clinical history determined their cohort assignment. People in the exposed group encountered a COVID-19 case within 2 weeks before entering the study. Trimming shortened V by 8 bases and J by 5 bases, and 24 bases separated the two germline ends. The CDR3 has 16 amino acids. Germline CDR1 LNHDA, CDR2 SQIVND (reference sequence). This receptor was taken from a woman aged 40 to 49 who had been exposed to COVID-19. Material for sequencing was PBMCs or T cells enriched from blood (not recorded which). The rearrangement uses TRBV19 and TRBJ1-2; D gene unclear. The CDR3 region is CASSKLDVGRRYGYTF. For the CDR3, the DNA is TGTGCCAGTTCAAAGTTGGACGTAGGGCGGAGGTATGGCTACACCTTC.